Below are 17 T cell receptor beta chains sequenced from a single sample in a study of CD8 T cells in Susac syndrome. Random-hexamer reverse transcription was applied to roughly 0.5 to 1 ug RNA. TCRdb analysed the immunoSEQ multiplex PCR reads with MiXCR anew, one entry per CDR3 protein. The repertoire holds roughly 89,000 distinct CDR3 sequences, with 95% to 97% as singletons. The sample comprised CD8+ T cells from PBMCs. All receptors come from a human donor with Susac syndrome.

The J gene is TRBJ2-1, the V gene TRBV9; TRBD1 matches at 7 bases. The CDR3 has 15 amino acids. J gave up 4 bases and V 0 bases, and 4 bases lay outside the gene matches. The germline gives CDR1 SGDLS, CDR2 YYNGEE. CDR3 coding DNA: TGTGCCAGCAGCGTAGAAGGGACAGCATACAATGAGCAGTTCTTC. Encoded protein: CASSVEGTAYNEQFF.

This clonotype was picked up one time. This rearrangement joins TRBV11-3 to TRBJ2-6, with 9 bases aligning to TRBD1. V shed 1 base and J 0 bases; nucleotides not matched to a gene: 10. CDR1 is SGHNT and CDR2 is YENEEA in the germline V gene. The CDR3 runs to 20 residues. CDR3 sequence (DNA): TGTGCCAGCAGCTTAGGGGACAGGGTCCTCACCTACTCTGGGGCCAACGTCCTGACTTTC. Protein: CASSLGDRVLTYSGANVLTF.

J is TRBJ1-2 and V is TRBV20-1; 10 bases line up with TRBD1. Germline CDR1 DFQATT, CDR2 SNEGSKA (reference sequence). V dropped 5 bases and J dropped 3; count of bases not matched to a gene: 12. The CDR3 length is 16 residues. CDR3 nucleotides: TGCAGTGCTCGCCACGGACAGGGGGGGGTGGACTATGGCTACACCTTC. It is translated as CSARHGQGGVDYGYTF.

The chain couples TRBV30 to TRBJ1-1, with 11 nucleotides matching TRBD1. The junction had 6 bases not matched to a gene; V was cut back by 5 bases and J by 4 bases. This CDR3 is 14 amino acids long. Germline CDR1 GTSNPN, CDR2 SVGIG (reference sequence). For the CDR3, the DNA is TGTGCCTGGCTCCCCGGGACAGGGGGCACTGAAGCTTTCTTT. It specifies CAWLPGTGGTEAFF.

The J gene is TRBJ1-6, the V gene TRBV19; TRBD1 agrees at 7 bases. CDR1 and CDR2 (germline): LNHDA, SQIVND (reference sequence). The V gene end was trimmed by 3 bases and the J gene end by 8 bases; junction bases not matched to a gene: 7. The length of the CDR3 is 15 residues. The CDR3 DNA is TGTGCCAGTAGTATTGGAGGGGGCAATCATTCACCCCTCCACTTT. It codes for CASSIGGGNHSPLHF.

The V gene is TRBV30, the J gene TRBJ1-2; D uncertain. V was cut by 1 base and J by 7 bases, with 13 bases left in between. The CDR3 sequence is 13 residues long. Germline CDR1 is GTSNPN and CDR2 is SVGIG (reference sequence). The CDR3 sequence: CAWSAQGIAGYTF. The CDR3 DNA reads TGTGCCTGGAGTGCGCAAGGGATCGCTGGCTACACCTTC.

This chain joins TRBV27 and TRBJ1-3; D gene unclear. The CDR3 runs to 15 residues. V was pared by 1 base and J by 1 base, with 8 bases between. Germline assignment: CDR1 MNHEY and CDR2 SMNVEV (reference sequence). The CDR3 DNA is TGTGCCAGCAGTTTATTAGCGGGATCTGGAAACACCATATATTTT. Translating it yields CASSLLAGSGNTIYF.

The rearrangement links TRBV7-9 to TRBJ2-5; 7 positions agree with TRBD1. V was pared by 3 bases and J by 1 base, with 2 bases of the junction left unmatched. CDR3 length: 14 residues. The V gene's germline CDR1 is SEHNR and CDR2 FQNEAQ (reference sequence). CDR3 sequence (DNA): TGTGCCAGCAGCTTTACAGGGGTCCAAGAGACCCAGTACTTC. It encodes CASSFTGVQETQYF.

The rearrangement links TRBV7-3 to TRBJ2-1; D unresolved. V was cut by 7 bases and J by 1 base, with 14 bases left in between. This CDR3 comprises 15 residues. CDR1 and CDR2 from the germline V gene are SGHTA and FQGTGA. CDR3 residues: CASTPDGSSYNEQFF. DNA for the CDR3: TGTGCCAGCACCCCGGACGGATCGTCCTACAATGAGCAGTTCTTC.

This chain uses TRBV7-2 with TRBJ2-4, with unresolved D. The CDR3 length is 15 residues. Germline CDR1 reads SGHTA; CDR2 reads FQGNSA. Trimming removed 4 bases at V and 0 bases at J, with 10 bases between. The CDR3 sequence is CASSSAPLAKNIQYF. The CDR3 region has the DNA TGTGCCAGCAGCTCGGCCCCCCTAGCCAAAAACATTCAGTACTTC.

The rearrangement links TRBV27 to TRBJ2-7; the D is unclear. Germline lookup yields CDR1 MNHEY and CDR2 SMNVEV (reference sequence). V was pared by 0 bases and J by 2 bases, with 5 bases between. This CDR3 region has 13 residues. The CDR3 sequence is CASSLSVPYEQYF. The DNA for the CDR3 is TGTGCCAGCAGTTTATCGGTCCCCTACGAGCAGTACTTC.

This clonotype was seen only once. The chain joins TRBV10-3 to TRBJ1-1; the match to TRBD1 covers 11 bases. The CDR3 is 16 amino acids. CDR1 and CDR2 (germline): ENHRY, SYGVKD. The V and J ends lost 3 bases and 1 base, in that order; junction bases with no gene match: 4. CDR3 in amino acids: CAISDGQGASNTEAFF. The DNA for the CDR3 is TGTGCCATCAGTGATGGACAGGGGGCGTCGAACACTGAAGCTTTCTTT.

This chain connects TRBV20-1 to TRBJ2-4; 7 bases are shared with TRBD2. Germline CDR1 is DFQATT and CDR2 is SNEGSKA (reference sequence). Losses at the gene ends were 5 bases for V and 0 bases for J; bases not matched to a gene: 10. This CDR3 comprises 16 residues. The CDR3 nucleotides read TGCAGTGCTGGGGGGGTCCGACAATTAGCCAAAAACATTCAGTACTTC. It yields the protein CSAGGVRQLAKNIQYF.

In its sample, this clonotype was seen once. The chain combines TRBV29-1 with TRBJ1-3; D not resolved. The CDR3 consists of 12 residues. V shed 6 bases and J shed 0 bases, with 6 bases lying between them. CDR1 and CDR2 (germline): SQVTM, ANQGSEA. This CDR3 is CSVPGSGNTIYF. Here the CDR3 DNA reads TGCAGCGTACCAGGCTCTGGAAACACCATATATTTT.

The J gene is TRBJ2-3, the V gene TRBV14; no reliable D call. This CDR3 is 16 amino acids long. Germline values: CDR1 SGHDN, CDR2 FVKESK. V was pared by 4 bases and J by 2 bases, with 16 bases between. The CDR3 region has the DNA TGTGCCAGCAGCCTAGAGGCTAGTGGCCACACAGATACGCAGTATTTT. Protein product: CASSLEASGHTDTQYF.

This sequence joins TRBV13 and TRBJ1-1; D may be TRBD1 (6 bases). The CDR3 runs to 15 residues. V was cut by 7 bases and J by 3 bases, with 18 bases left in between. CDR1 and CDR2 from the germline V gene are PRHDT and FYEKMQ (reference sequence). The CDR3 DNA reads TGTGCCAGCACCGAGGTAGGGGGACGGGACACTGAAGCTTTCTTT. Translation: CASTEVGGRDTEAFF.

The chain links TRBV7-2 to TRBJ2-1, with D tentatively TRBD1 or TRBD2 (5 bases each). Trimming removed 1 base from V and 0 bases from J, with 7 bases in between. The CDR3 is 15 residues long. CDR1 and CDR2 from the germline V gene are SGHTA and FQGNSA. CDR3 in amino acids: CASSLEGSSYNEQFF. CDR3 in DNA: TGTGCCAGCAGCTTAGAGGGGAGCTCCTACAATGAGCAGTTCTTC.